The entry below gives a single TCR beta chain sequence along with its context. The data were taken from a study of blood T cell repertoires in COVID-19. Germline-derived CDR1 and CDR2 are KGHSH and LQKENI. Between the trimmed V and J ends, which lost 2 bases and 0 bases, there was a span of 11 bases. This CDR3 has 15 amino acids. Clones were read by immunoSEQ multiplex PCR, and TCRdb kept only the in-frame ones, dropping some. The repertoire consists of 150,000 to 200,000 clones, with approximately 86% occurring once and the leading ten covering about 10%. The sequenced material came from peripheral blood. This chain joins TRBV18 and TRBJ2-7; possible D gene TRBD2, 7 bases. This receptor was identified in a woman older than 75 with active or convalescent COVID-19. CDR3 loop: CASSPGGGSSYEQYF. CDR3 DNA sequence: TGTGCCAGCTCACCAGGCGGGGGCAGCTCCTACGAGCAGTACTTC.